One TCR beta chain is described in this entry. No cognate antigen has been identified for it. Base qualities are missing; no much larger clone stands one base away. These data come from a study of long-term antiretroviral therapy in people with HIV (dated by TCRdb to between 2021 and 2023). For context, the study as a whole: The earliest samples were collected roughly a decade before the 2015 WHO recommendation for immediate ART, at a time when ART was usually postponed until CD4 counts fell. Whether ART initiation and durable HIV suppression were associated with changes in peripheral blood TRB repertoire composition and diversity was tested in a retrospective serial study. A total of some 200 cryopreserved PBMC samples came from a few dozen adults with confirmed HIV infection and were collected serially over a mean of roughly 6 years (range 1-12). Of the roughly 27 participants with HIV, ten to eleven were female. No cross-contamination during QIAcube processing turned up in test extractions that ran a monoclonal T-cell line alongside 33 polyclonal samples.

Overall study results and their limits: At every time point, the repertoire was dominated by expanded TRB clones first identified before ART initiation, although this dominance fluctuated and, in many PLHIV, declined after ART. Since PBMC availability was limited, sequencing covered only the TCR beta chain, with no alpha chain pairing. Samples dated from the mid-2000s to the late 2010s, and the ART regimens used may be less effective than current ones. HIV repertoires had narrower CDR3 length ranges than controls, and the network structure suggested an antigen-experienced repertoire that shifted only slightly toward naive after ART. A significant increase in TRB diversity was found to be associated with ART initiation, although TRB diversity was observed to remain significantly below that of transplant donor controls even after long-term ART. Unsorted PBMC were profiled instead of sorted CD4+ and CD8+ T cells because pre-ART samples had limited cell numbers. Inferences about post-ART repertoire changes were limited because no data were available on ART adherence, viral resistance or therapy changes.

Germline trimming: 6 bases from V, 4 bases from J; junction bases outside gene matches: 4. Taken from cysteine to phenylalanine, the CDR3 has 14 residues. The kept DNA is CDR3 alone, 42 bases in frame from the first base. CDR1 and CDR2 were assigned from the germline V gene as MGHRA and YSYEKL. The immunoSEQ hsTCRB v3.0 assay was used at survey level resolution for TRB variable region sequencing. The targeted TRB sequencing depth was about 35,000-55,000 T-cell genomes per sample. An Illumina MiSeq with a v3 150-cycle kit was used to sequence the pooled TRB libraries. The paper's data handling went like this. Repertoire analysis was performed in R inside a reproducible Nextflow workflow that covered QC, data transformation and analysis. LymphoSeq2, an R package for exploring AIRR-Seq data, was used to implement custom analyses. A handful of samples that produced fewer than 5000 total TRB sequences were removed, so 180 or so HIV repertoires were analyzed. Among the 188 retained HIV repertoires, 55 to 65 were collected before ART initiation and about 130 were collected after ART initiation. Repertoires were downsampled to 5000 TRB nucleotide sequences, and summary statistics were averaged over 100 downsampling iterations. TRB sequences were retained for analysis only if CDR3 regions of at least seven amino acids were present. Diversity was measured with a Shannon entropy-derived clonality score and the Gini coefficient. Repertoire networks linked the top 5000 CDR3 amino acid sequences whenever two sequences differed by an edit distance of one. Antigen specificity groups and MHC restriction were predicted for TRB CDR3 amino acid sequences with GLIPH2. CDR3 amino acid sequences were matched against VDJdb and McPAS-TCR to flag known CMV, EBV, HIV or tissue antigen associations. Pre-ART, post-ART and control groups were compared with Wilcoxon signed-rank tests and Holm-Bonferroni correction. The table comes from immuneACCESS by way of TCRdb, which keeps in-frame sequences with V and J called. Part of the clones is missing from these tables; in studies checked, under half for an unresolved V gene and the rest for unknown reasons. The DNA gave D and trimming, while V, J and clone size come from that table. The sample contains about 23,000 clones, approximately 88% of them found a single time. Over 13% of the sample rests with the top ten.

To be included, a participant needed at least one PBMC sample from before ART initiation plus at least two post-ART samples. All participants with HIV were treated in the United States of America. Cryopreserved samples of about 0.95-11 million PBMC were thawed and washed before DNA extraction. At the time of the earliest PBMC sample, participants with HIV were aged between about 20 and 54 years. PBMC samples were contributed by each participant from 1-4 timepoints before ART initiation and 2-8 timepoints after ART initiation, with a median of 7 samples. Serial HIV viral load, CD4+ T-cell count, ART history and demographic data were obtained for every participant. Using a Qiagen kit on a QIAcube, genomic DNA was extracted from unsorted PBMC, with samples processed in batches of 12.

This TCR was sampled from a man aged 25-40 years with HIV. The source material was unsorted PBMCs, sampled around 4.3 years after starting antiretroviral therapy. Recombination joined TRBV4-1 with TRBJ2-2; 8 middle bases align to TRBD2. The CDR3 is CASRRGASTGELFF. The DNA reads TGCGCCAGCAGGCGGGGGGCCAGCACCGGGGAGCTGTTTTTT.